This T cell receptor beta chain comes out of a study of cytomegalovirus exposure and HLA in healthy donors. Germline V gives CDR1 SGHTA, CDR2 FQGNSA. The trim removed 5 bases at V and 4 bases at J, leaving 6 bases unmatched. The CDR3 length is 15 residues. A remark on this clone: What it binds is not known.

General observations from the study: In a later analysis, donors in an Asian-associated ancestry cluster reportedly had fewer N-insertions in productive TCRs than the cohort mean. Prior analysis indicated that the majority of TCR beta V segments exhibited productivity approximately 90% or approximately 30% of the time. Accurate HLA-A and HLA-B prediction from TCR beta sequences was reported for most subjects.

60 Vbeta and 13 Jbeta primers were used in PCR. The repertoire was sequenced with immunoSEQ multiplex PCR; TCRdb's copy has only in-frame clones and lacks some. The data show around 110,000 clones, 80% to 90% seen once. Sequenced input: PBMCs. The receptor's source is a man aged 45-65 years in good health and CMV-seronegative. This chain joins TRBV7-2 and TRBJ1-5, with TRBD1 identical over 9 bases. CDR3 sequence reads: CASSPGTGRNQPQHF. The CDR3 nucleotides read TGTGCCAGCAGCCCCGGGACAGGGCGGAATCAGCCCCAGCATTTT.